This T cell receptor beta chain was obtained from a study of blood T cells in healthy people across ages. The CDR3 totals 17 residues. The germline CDR1 and CDR2 sequences are SNHLY and FYNNEI. Turning to this clonotype: The antigen remains undetermined. A much larger clone lies a single base off, so this may be a read error.

Findings and limits, study-wide: Naive CD4+ cells and diversity were both higher in long-lived donors than in aged donors.

Every donor provided roughly 9.1 milliliters of peripheral blood. Samples each yielded at least 6 micrograms of total RNA. Primers used in a second PCR of roughly 6 to 11 cycles were a sample-barcoded 5' primer and a J-beta primer mix. Each of the cDNA molecules was tagged by a template-switch adaptor with 12 random nucleotides. Each CDR3 protein is one row after TCRdb ran MiXCR on the 5' RACE reads. The table lists roughly 680,000 distinct CDR3 sequences, 45% to 60% of them singletons. The source material was blood. The source of this sequence is a woman of 80 years or more in good health. The chain combines TRBV2 with TRBJ1-2; 10 bases are shared with TRBD1. The DNA for the CDR3 is TGTGCCAGCACCGAGGCTTATGAGACAGGGGGCCTCTATGGCTACAACTTC. It is translated as CASTEAYETGGLYGYNF.